The 25 T cell receptor beta chains listed next were all sequenced from one sample in a study of T-cell reconstitution after alpha-beta-depleted transplantation in children. During its preparation, the TCRbeta library received unique molecular identifiers. TCRdb re-analysed the PCR reads in MiXCR, keeping a single row per CDR3 protein. The table includes about 200,000 distinct CDR3 sequences, roughly 6.6% detected once. The material was PBMCs, obtained before TCRalphabeta/CD19-depleted stem cell transplant. Receptors originate from a boy aged 2-15 years with acute lymphoblastic leukemia, due to receive a stem cell transplant.

In this sample, this clonotype turned up many times. V and J are TRBV10-3 and TRBJ2-5; the D gene is possibly TRBD1 (5 bases). Per germline, CDR1 ENHRY and CDR2 SYGVKD. Trimming removed 3 bases from V and 0 bases from J, with 11 bases in between. The CDR3 sequence is 15 residues long. DNA for the CDR3: TGTGCCATCAGTGAACCAGGGTCCAACCAAGAGACCCAGTACTTC. Translation: CAISEPGSNQETQYF.

This clonotype was detected only a few times. V is TRBV18 and J is TRBJ2-3; D assignment may be TRBD1 or TRBD2 (5 bases each). The CDR3 contains 15 residues. V lost 3 bases and J lost 2, with 12 bases in between. The germline V gene encodes CDR1 KGHSH and CDR2 LQKENI. CDR3 in amino acids: CASSPVGTSTDTQYF. The CDR3 region has the DNA TGTGCCAGCTCACCGGTCGGGACCTCCACAGATACGCAGTATTTT.

This clonotype was counted a single time. The V and J genes are TRBV27 and TRBJ2-7; D gene unclear. Germline CDR1 and CDR2: MNHEY and SMNVEV (reference sequence). With 6 bases removed from V and 5 bases from J, the gap between germline ends came to 8 bases. This CDR3 is built from 11 residues. The CDR3 loop reads CASRGINEQYF. CDR3 nucleotide sequence: TGTGCCAGCAGAGGTATTAACGAGCAGTACTTC.

This clonotype was detected ten times or more. The rearrangement links TRBV7-2 to TRBJ2-2; 9 bases line up with TRBD2. CDR1 is SGHTA and CDR2 is FQGNSA in the germline V gene. The CDR3 is 17 residues long. Unmatched junction bases numbered 6, after V lost 2 bases and J lost 2 bases. As DNA, the CDR3 is TGTGCCAGCAGCTTAACAGCGGGGGGTCTTAACACCGGGGAGCTGTTTTTT. This codes for CASSLTAGGLNTGELFF.

This clonotype has a count of ten or more. J is TRBJ2-5 and V is TRBV10-3; no clear D. The germline gives CDR1 ENHRY, CDR2 SYGVKD. V shed 5 bases and J shed 2 bases, with 9 bases lying between them. The CDR3 extends over 13 amino acids. The CDR3 loop reads CAISKDEQETQYF. The CDR3 coding sequence is TGTGCCATCAGTAAGGACGAGCAAGAGACCCAGTACTTC.

At least ten counts were recorded for this clonotype. The chain recombines TRBV5-1 with TRBJ2-4; no clear D. CDR1 and CDR2 from the germline V gene are SGHRS and YFSETQ. This CDR3 is built from 14 residues. V gave up 0 bases and J gave up 0 bases, with 4 bases separating them. The CDR3 nucleotides read TGCGCCAGCAGCTTGGAACTAGCCAAAAACATTCAGTACTTC. It yields the protein CASSLELAKNIQYF.

This clonotype has a handful of counts. This chain joins TRBV7-2 and TRBJ2-7; TRBD1 agrees at 8 bases. This CDR3 region has 15 residues. The V gene's germline CDR1 is SGHTA and CDR2 FQGNSA. J lost 3 bases, V lost 1 base, and 5 bases had no gene match. DNA of the CDR3: TGTGCCAGCAGCTTAGGGCAGGGGGCTCTCTACGAGCAGTACTTC. Amino acid sequence: CASSLGQGALYEQYF.

The chain is built from TRBV5-1 and TRBJ1-4, with D maybe TRBD1 (5 bases). Trimming shortened V by 0 bases and J by 4 bases, and 10 bases separated the two germline ends. The CDR3 runs 15 residues. The germline V gene has CDR1 SGHRS and CDR2 YFSETQ. The CDR3 protein is CASSLAAGLNEKLFF. CDR3 nucleotides: TGCGCCAGCAGCTTGGCGGCAGGGCTTAATGAAAAACTGTTTTTT.

In this sample, this clonotype turned up a few times. This chain connects TRBV4-3 to TRBJ2-1; 9 bases fit TRBD2. J gave up 9 bases and V 0 bases, and 15 bases lay outside the gene matches. CDR1 and CDR2 from the germline V gene are LGHNA and YSLEER. CDR3 length: 18 residues. This chain's CDR3 is CASSQDLPLAGEVGEQFF. The CDR3, as DNA: TGCGCCAGCAGCCAAGATCTGCCTTTAGCGGGAGAGGTCGGTGAGCAGTTCTTC.

This clonotype occurred a few times. The chain links TRBV6-1 to TRBJ2-7, with D possibly being TRBD1 or TRBD2 (5 bases each). The V end was cut by 2 bases, the J end by 3 bases, with 8 bases between. Germline CDR1 reads MNHNS; CDR2 reads SASEGT. This CDR3 has 13 residues. The CDR3 coding sequence is TGTGCCAGCAGTGAATATGGGGGCTACGAGCAGTACTTC. Its protein is CASSEYGGYEQYF.

This clonotype was counted a few times. The chain recombines TRBV19 with TRBJ2-2; 7 nucleotides line up with TRBD2. The germline gives CDR1 LNHDA, CDR2 SQIVND (reference sequence). The CDR3 runs to 14 residues. Trimming cost V 6 bases and J 2 bases; bases outside gene matches: 3. CDR3 protein: CASRLAHNTGELFF. CDR3 DNA: TGTGCCAGTAGACTAGCGCATAACACCGGGGAGCTGTTTTTT.

There are many counts of this clonotype. The CDR3 region has the DNA TGTGCCAGCCGCGACAGCGTACCCACAGATACGCAGTATTTT. Its protein product is CASRDSVPTDTQYF. The chain couples TRBV28 to TRBJ2-3; TRBD1 might be the D (5 bases). The V gene lost 8 bases and the J gene lost 2 bases, with 14 bases spanning the gap. The CDR3 covers 14 residues. The germline V gene encodes CDR1 MDHEN and CDR2 SYDVKM.

The V and J genes are TRBV28 and TRBJ2-5; D perhaps matches TRBD2 (6 bases). Trimming left V 3 bases short and J 3 bases short, with 17 bases between. Germline V lookup: CDR1 MDHEN, CDR2 SYDVKM. CDR3 length equals 16 residues. This CDR3 is CASSLSEGTTEETQYF. CDR3 bases: TGTGCCAGCAGTTTGTCGGAGGGGACCACCGAAGAGACCCAGTACTTC. Full variable domain (rest looked up from reference TRBV28 and TRBJ2-5): DVKVTQSSRYLVKRTGEKVFLECVQDMDHENMFWYRQDPGLGLRLIYFSYDVKMKEKGDIPEGYSVSREKKERFSLILESASTNQTSMYLCASSLSEGTTEETQYFGPGTRLLVL.

This clonotype was found many times. This chain uses TRBV29-1 with TRBJ2-5, with D hard to call. CDR1 and CDR2 (germline): SQVTM, ANQGSEA. The CDR3 consists of 14 residues. The V end lost 5 bases, the J end lost 5 bases, and 18 bases lay between the germline ends. As DNA, the CDR3 is TGCAGCGTTCAAATAGCCTCAAGGCGGGAGACCCAGTACTTC. It translates to CSVQIASRRETQYF.

The sample holds many counts of this clonotype. J is TRBJ2-1 and V is TRBV28; D is perhaps TRBD2 (5 bases). The V end lost 3 bases, the J end lost 2 bases, and 14 bases lay between the germline ends. Germline V CDR1 and CDR2: MDHEN, SYDVKM. The CDR3 spans 16 residues. In DNA form, the CDR3 reads TGTGCCAGCAGTTTTATGCTAGCTCAAACCTACAATGAGCAGTTCTTC. This gives the protein CASSFMLAQTYNEQFF. The full variable domain, rest sourced from reference TRBV28 and TRBJ2-1, is DVKVTQSSRYLVKRTGEKVFLECVQDMDHENMFWYRQDPGLGLRLIYFSYDVKMKEKGDIPEGYSVSREKKERFSLILESASTNQTSMYLCASSFMLAQTYNEQFFGPGTRLTVL.

This clonotype was recorded many times. The rearrangement uses TRBV7-2 and TRBJ2-5, with a weak D call TRBD2 (5 bases). CDR1 is SGHTA, CDR2 FQGNSA, per germline. V dropped 2 bases and J dropped 1 base, with 8 bases sitting between them. The CDR3 is made up of 14 amino acids. CDR3 coding DNA: TGTGCCAGCAGCTTACGGACTGTCCAAGAGACCCAGTACTTC. This translates into CASSLRTVQETQYF. Together with reference TRBV7-2 and TRBJ2-5, the CDR3 gives the full variable domain: GAGVSQSPSNKVTEKGKDVELRCDPISGHTALYWYRQSLGQGLEFLIYFQGNSAPDKSGLPSDRFSAERTGGSVSTLTIQRTQQEDSAVYLCASSLRTVQETQYFGPGTRLLVL.

This clonotype appeared many times. The gene calls are TRBV21-1 and TRBJ2-5; the D call in the table, TRBD2, was not verified against the DNA. TRBV21-1 is a known pseudogene. This CDR3 contains 21 residues. CDR3 sequence: CASSKGGMATSGGWEQETQYF. In DNA, the CDR3 is TGTGCCAGCAGCAAGGGTGGAATGGCGACTAGCGGGGGGTGGGAACAAGAGACCCAGTACTTC.

In its sample, this clonotype was seen many times. The rearrangement joins TRBV5-5 to TRBJ2-2, with D unclear. Germline CDR1 is SGHKS and CDR2 is YYEKEE (reference sequence). V dropped 4 bases and J dropped 4 bases, with 14 bases sitting between them. The CDR3 length is 15 residues. The DNA of the CDR3 is TGTGCCAGCAGCGGTGATTATCGTGGCACCGGGGAGCTGTTTTTT. Protein sequence: CASSGDYRGTGELFF.

This clonotype was seen at least ten times. The gene calls are TRBV9 and TRBJ2-1; D call uncertain. The CDR3 sequence is 13 residues long. V lost 0 bases and J 5 bases, leaving 6 bases between the germline ends. Germline lookup yields CDR1 SGDLS and CDR2 YYNGEE. CDR3 sequence: CASSVVGNNEQFF. CDR3 bases: TGTGCCAGCAGCGTAGTGGGGAACAATGAGCAGTTCTTC.

On this clonotype itself: One junction end does not reproduce the germline sequence, and a read error may be involved. J is TRBJ2-1 and V is TRBV28; the D gene is possibly TRBD2 (5 bases). CDR3 size: 14 residues. The germline gives CDR1 MDHEN, CDR2 SYDVKM. The CDR3, as DNA: TGTGCCGGCAGCGACCGTCCGGGATACAATGAGCAGTTCTTC. Translated, it gives CAGSDRPGYNEQFF.

In this sample, this clonotype turned up a few times. V is TRBV28 and J is TRBJ2-5; 8 bases are shared with TRBD2. Per the germline V gene, CDR1 is MDHEN and CDR2 is SYDVKM. The CDR3 runs to 13 residues. Trimming took 6 bases from V and 5 from J; bases not matched to a gene: 5. CDR3 region: CASSGGEGETQYF. CDR3 in DNA: TGTGCCAGCAGCGGGGGGGAGGGTGAGACCCAGTACTTC. Together with reference TRBV28 and TRBJ2-5, the CDR3 gives the full variable domain: DVKVTQSSRYLVKRTGEKVFLECVQDMDHENMFWYRQDPGLGLRLIYFSYDVKMKEKGDIPEGYSVSREKKERFSLILESASTNQTSMYLCASSGGEGETQYFGPGTRLLVL.

In this sample, this clonotype turned up many times. The chain recombines TRBV7-9 with TRBJ1-4; D perhaps matches TRBD1 (5 bases). Germline V lookup: CDR1 SEHNR, CDR2 FQNEAQ (reference sequence). The CDR3 is 15 residues long. Trimming shortened V by 2 bases and J by 5 bases, and 12 bases separated the two germline ends. CDR3 DNA sequence: TGTGCCAGCAGCTTAAGTCAGGGAGTAAATGAAAAACTGTTTTTT. Translating it yields CASSLSQGVNEKLFF.

This clonotype turned up a few times. The chain couples TRBV7-4 to TRBJ2-1, with 10 bases aligning to TRBD2. The CDR3 runs 17 residues. The junction had 10 bases not matched to a gene; V was cut back by 5 bases and J by 3 bases. Germline V CDR1 and CDR2: SGHVT, SQSDAQ. CDR3 in amino acids: CASSPPAGTSDYNEQFF. The CDR3 DNA reads TGTGCCAGCAGCCCACCAGCCGGGACTAGCGACTACAATGAGCAGTTCTTC.

This clonotype appeared many times. The chain is built from TRBV28 and TRBJ2-7; D remains ambiguous. The V gene's germline CDR1 is MDHEN and CDR2 SYDVKM. The CDR3 covers 14 residues. Trimming took off 1 base at V and 0 bases at J, with 7 bases between the two ends. CDR3 protein: CASSLLLGSYEQYF. The CDR3 region has the DNA TGTGCCAGCAGTTTATTGCTAGGCTCCTACGAGCAGTACTTC.

This clonotype was counted at least ten times. The chain employs TRBV4-2 and TRBJ2-7, with D unclear. The CDR3 is 13 residues long. With 0 bases removed from V and 4 bases from J, the gap between germline ends came to 7 bases. Germline CDR1 LGHNA, CDR2 YNFKEQ. In nucleotides, the CDR3 is TGTGCCAGCAGCCAAGATCTGGAATACGAGCAGTACTTC. Protein: CASSQDLEYEQYF.